The next 16 T cell receptor beta chains were all read from a single sample in a study of shared clonotypes between healthy human individuals. Sequenced by immunoSEQ multiplex PCR; TCRdb stores in-frame clones only, minus some. Of over a million clones detected, more than 75% appear once; the ten largest clones hold roughly 0.61%. The sequencing input was memory CD4+ T cells from PBMCs. Subset specified: CD45RA-negative fraction. The receptors were sampled from a man aged 18 to 29 in good health. Some clones in this sample may be carry-over from other donors' samples.

The chain recombines TRBV5-1 with TRBJ2-3; 15 bases align to TRBD2. The CDR3 is made up of 18 amino acids. Trimming took 4 bases from V and 1 from J; bases not matched to a gene: 7. Germline V lookup: CDR1 SGHRS, CDR2 YFSETQ. The CDR3 DNA sequence: TGCGCCAGCAGCCCTGGACTAGCGGGAGGGCCGGGCACAGATACGCAGTATTTT. Translating gives CASSPGLAGGPGTDTQYF.

The chain employs TRBV20-1 and TRBJ2-7, with D possibly being TRBD2 (6 bases). The CDR3 covers 11 residues. With 1 base removed from V and 6 bases from J, the gap between germline ends came to 7 bases. Germline V gene data show CDR1 as DFQATT and CDR2 as SNEGSKA (reference sequence). As DNA, the CDR3 is TGCAGTGCTAGAGGCGGGGTCGAGCAGTACTTC. This codes for CSARGGVEQYF.

This clone appeared a few times. The chain combines TRBV7-9 with TRBJ2-5; 7 bases line up with TRBD1. V shed 5 bases, J shed 5 bases, and the junction held 20 bases outside the gene matches. The CDR3 contains 18 residues. Germline CDR1 and CDR2: SEHNR and FQNEAQ (reference sequence). The CDR3 protein is CASSLSRIAGDSRETQYF. CDR3 coding DNA: TGTGCCAGCAGCCTCTCCCGGATAGCTGGGGACAGCAGGGAGACCCAGTACTTC.

V and J are TRBV13 and TRBJ2-3; 7 bases fit TRBD1. The germline V gene encodes CDR1 PRHDT and CDR2 FYEKMQ (reference sequence). V shed 6 bases, J shed 0 bases, and the junction held 9 bases outside the gene matches. CDR3 length: 16 residues. The DNA for the CDR3 is TGTGCCAGCAGTCATCCCCCGACAGGGAGCACAGATACGCAGTATTTT. Its translation: CASSHPPTGSTDTQYF.

The chain recombines TRBV5-1 with TRBJ2-1, with D possibly matching TRBD2 (6 bases). The CDR3 is 15 amino acids. Trimming pared 4 bases from V and 5 bases from J, leaving 16 bases between. Germline values: CDR1 SGHRS, CDR2 YFSETQ. As DNA, the CDR3 is TGCGCCAGCAGCCCCCCGGCGGGAAGGCACAATGAGCAGTTCTTC. Its translation is CASSPPAGRHNEQFF.

The chain couples TRBV2 to TRBJ2-5; 8 bases match TRBD2. From germline, CDR1 is SNHLY and CDR2 FYNNEI. This CDR3 has 14 residues. Germline trimming cut 3 bases from V and 9 bases from J; bases unmatched to any gene: 9. The CDR3 loop is CASSDGRGMRSQYF. CDR3 sequence (DNA): TGTGCCAGCAGTGACGGGAGGGGGATGCGGTCCCAGTACTTC.

The V gene is TRBV7-9, the J gene TRBJ1-2, with D perhaps matching TRBD1 (6 bases). The CDR3 contains 15 residues. V lost 5 bases and J 4 bases, leaving 17 bases between the germline ends. Per the germline V gene, CDR1 is SEHNR and CDR2 is FQNEAQ (reference sequence). CDR3 in amino acids: CASSLSRGAPYGYTF. CDR3 in DNA: TGTGCCAGCAGCCTGTCACGGGGGGCTCCCTATGGCTACACCTTC.

This chain links TRBV7-3 with TRBJ2-7; D unclear. Trimming stripped 7 bases from V and 2 bases from J, with 15 bases between. Germline CDR1 is SGHTA and CDR2 is FQGTGA. CDR3 length: 14 amino acids. This CDR3 reads CASNEAPGPYEQYF. Written as DNA, the CDR3 is TGTGCCAGCAACGAGGCTCCGGGCCCCTACGAGCAGTACTTC.

V usage is TRBV5-1 and J usage is TRBJ1-3, with D perhaps TRBD1 (5 bases). V lost 5 bases to trimming and J lost 0 bases, with 15 bases between them. This CDR3 is built from 16 residues. Germline-derived CDR1 and CDR2 are SGHRS and YFSETQ. The CDR3 loop reads CASRLQGGGSGNTIYF. DNA of the CDR3: TGCGCCAGCAGACTTCAAGGCGGGGGCTCTGGAAACACCATATATTTT.

The CDR3: CASSLKGRANEKLFF. DNA of the CDR3: TGTGCCAGCAGCTTGAAGGGGAGGGCTAATGAAAAACTGTTTTTT. The gene calls are TRBV7-9 and TRBJ1-4; maybe TRBD1 (5 bases). The CDR3 is made up of 15 amino acids. Trimming stripped 3 bases from V and 3 bases from J, with 11 bases between. Germline assignment: CDR1 SEHNR and CDR2 FQNEAQ (reference sequence).

The chain joins TRBV27 to TRBJ1-1; D unresolved. CDR1 and CDR2 (germline): MNHEY, SMNVEV (reference sequence). Trimming took off 3 bases at V and 6 bases at J, with 5 bases between the two ends. The CDR3 sequence is 11 residues long. This chain's CDR3 is CASSFESEAFF. Here the CDR3 DNA reads TGTGCCAGCAGTTTTGAATCTGAAGCTTTCTTT.

This clone was counted only a few times. The chain has TRBV11-1 and TRBJ1-2; TRBD1 aligns across 9 bases. The V gene end was trimmed by 5 bases and the J gene end by 4 bases; junction bases not matched to a gene: 5. The CDR3 has 14 residues. The germline CDR1 and CDR2 sequences are SGHAT and FQDESV (reference sequence). The CDR3 reads CASSKTGGGYGYTF. CDR3 sequence (DNA): TGTGCCAGCAGCAAAACAGGGGGCGGCTATGGCTACACCTTC. The full variable domain, in which reference TRBV11-1 and TRBJ1-2 provide the parts outside the CDR3, is EAEVAQSPRYKITEKSQAVAFWCDPISGHATLYWYRQILGQGPELLVQFQDESVVDDSQLPKDRFSAERLKGVDSTLKIQPAELGDSAMYLCASSKTGGGYGYTFGSGTRLTVV.

CDR3 sequence reads: CASSEPDGPTNEKLFF. The CDR3 region has the DNA TGTGCCAGCAGCGAACCAGACGGTCCAACTAATGAAAAACTGTTTTTT. The chain joins TRBV11-3 to TRBJ1-4; D ambiguous. This CDR3 region has 16 residues. Trimming removed 5 bases at V and 0 bases at J, with 13 bases between. In germline, CDR1 is SGHNT, CDR2 YENEEA.

This chain connects TRBV6-4 to TRBJ2-2, with D tentatively TRBD1 (6 bases). Trimming pared 6 bases from V and 7 bases from J, leaving 12 bases between. This CDR3 is 13 amino acids long. The V gene's germline CDR1 is MRHNA and CDR2 SNTAGT. The CDR3 nucleotides are TGTGCCAGCAGCCTACAGGGTCACGGGGAGCTGTTTTTT. Amino acid sequence: CASSLQGHGELFF.

The rearrangement links TRBV7-9 to TRBJ2-1, with a weak D call TRBD2 (6 bases). CDR3 length: 12 residues. The germline CDR1 and CDR2 sequences are SEHNR and FQNEAQ (reference sequence). With 2 bases removed from V and 9 bases from J, the gap between germline ends came to 8 bases. CDR3 sequence (DNA): TGTGCCAGCAGCTTAAACGGGGGTGAGCAGTTCTTC. Protein sequence: CASSLNGGEQFF. Complete variable domain (other parts from reference TRBV7-9 and TRBJ2-1): DTGVSQNPRHKITKRGQNVTFRCDPISEHNRLYWYRQTLGQGPEFLTYFQNEAQLEKSRLLSDRFSAERPKGSFSTLEIQRTEQGDSAMYLCASSLNGGEQFFGPGTRLTVL.

The genes are TRBV7-9 and TRBJ2-5; D perhaps matches TRBD1 (6 bases). TRBJ2-7 matches the DNA end more closely, so the J call is doubtful. Germline CDR1 reads SEHNR; CDR2 reads FQNEAQ (reference sequence). There are 14 residues in the CDR3. CDR3 amino acids: CASSLDSLSYEQYF. CDR3 bases: TGTGCCAGCAGCTTGGACAGTCTATCCTACGAGCAGTACTTC.